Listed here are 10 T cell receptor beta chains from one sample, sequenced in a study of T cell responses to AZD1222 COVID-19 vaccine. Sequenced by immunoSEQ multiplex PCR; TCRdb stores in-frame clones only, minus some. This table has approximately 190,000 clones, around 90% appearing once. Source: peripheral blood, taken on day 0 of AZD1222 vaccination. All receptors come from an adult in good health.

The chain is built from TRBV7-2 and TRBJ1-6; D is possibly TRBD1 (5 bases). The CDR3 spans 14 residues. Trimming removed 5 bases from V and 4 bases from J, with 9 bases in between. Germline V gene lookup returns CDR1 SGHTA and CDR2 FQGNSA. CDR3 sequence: CASSPRVYNSPLHF. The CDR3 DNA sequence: TGTGCCAGCAGCCCCAGGGTTTATAATTCACCCCTCCACTTT.

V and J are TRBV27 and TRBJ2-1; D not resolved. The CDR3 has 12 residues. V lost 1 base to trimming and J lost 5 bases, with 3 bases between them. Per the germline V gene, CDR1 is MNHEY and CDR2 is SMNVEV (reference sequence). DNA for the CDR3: TGTGCCAGCAGTTTATTGGACAATGAGCAGTTCTTC. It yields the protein CASSLLDNEQFF.

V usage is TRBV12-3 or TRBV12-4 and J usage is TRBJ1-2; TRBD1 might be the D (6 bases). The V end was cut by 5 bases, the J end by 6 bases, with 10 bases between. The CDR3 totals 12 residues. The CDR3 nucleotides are TGTGCCAGCAGTATCCGACAGGATGGCTACACCTTC. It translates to CASSIRQDGYTF.

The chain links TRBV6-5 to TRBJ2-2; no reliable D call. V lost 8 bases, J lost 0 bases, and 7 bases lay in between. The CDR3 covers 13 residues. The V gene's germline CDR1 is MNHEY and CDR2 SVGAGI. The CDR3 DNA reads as TGTGCCAGCGCCAGCCCGAACACCGGGGAGCTGTTTTTT. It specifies CASASPNTGELFF.

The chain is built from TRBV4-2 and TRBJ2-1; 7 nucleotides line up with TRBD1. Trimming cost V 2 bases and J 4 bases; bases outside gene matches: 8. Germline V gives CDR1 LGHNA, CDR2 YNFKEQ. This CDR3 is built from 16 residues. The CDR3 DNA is TGTGCCAGCAGCCAACTGGGACAGCGGTTATACAATGAGCAGTTCTTC. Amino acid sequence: CASSQLGQRLYNEQFF.

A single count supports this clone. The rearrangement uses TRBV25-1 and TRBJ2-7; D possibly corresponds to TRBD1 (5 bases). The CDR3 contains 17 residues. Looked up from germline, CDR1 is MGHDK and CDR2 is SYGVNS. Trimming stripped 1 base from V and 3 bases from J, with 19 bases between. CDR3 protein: CASSELVGQGRHYEQYF. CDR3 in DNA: TGTGCCAGCAGTGAATTAGTGGGGCAGGGTCGGCACTACGAGCAGTACTTC.

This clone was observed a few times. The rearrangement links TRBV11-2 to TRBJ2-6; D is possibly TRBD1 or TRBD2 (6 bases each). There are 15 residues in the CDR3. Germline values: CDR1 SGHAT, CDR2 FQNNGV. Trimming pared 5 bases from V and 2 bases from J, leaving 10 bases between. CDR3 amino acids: CASSPGGTGANVLTF. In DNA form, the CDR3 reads TGTGCCAGCAGCCCCGGGGGCACTGGGGCCAACGTCCTGACTTTC.

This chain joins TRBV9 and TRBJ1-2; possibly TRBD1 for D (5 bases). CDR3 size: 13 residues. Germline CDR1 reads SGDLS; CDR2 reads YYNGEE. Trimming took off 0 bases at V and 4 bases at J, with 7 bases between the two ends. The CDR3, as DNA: TGTGCCAGCAGCGTAGGAGGGACCTATGGCTACACCTTC. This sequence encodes CASSVGGTYGYTF.

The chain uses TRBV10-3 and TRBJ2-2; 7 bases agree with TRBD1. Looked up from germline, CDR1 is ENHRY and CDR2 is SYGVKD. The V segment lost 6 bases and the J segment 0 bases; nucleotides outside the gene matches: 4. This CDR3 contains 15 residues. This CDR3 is CAIRSGQSNTGELFF. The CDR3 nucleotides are TGTGCCATCAGATCGGGACAGTCGAACACCGGGGAGCTGTTTTTT.

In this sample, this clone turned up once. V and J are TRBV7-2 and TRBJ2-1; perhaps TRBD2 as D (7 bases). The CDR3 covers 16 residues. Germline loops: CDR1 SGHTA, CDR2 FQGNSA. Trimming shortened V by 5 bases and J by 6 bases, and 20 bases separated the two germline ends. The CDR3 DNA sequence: TGTGCCAGCAGCACCCAACAGGGAGGGTTGTCCAATGAGCAGTTCTTC. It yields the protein CASSTQQGGLSNEQFF.